This T cell receptor beta chain derives from a study of T cell responses to AZD1222 COVID-19 vaccine. Points from the study as a whole: Most donors were white British, females outnumbered males, and clonal diversity was possibly underestimated.

This clone was seen only once. Its target is unknown. Sequencing was performed with immunoSEQ multiplex PCR; in TCRdb, only in-frame clones are kept and a portion is missing. The table includes some 110,000 clones, about nine tenths detected once. Trimming took off 6 bases at V and 3 bases at J, with 12 bases between the two ends. The CDR3 is 13 amino acids. Sample: peripheral blood, taken 28 days after the second dose of the MenACWY control vaccine. The chain carries TRBV12-3 or TRBV12-4 and TRBJ2-7, with D unclear. The source of this sequence is an adult who received the MenACWY meningococcal vaccine as a control. The CDR3 loop is CASSLSQNYEQYF. The CDR3 nucleotides read TGTGCCAGCAGCCTTTCCCAGAACTACGAGCAGTACTTC.